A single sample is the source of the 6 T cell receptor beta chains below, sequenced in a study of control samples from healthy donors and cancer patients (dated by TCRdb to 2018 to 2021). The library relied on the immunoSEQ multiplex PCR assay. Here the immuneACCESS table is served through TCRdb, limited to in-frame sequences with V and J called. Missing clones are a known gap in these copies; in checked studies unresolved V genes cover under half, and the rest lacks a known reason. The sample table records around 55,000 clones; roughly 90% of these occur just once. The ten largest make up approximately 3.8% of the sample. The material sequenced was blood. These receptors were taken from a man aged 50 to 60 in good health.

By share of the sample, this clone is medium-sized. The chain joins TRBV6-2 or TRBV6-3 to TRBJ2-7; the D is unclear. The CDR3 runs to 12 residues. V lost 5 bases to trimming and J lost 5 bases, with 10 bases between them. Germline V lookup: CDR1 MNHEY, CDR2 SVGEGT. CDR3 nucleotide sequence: TGTGCCAGCAGTCACCTTGGGCACGAGCAGTACTTC. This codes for CASSHLGHEQYF.

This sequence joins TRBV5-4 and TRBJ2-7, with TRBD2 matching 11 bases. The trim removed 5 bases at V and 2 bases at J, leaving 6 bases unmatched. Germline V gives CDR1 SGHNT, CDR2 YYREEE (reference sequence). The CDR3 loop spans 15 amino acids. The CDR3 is CASSPTSGIAYEQYF. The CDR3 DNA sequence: TGTGCCAGCAGTCCGACTAGCGGGATTGCCTACGAGCAGTACTTC.

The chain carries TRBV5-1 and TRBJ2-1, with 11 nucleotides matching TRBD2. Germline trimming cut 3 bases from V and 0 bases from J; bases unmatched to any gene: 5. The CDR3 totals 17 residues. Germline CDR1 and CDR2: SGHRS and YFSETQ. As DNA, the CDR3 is TGCGCCAGCAGCTCCCTAGCGGGAGGCAGCTCCTACAATGAGCAGTTCTTC. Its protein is CASSSLAGGSSYNEQFF.

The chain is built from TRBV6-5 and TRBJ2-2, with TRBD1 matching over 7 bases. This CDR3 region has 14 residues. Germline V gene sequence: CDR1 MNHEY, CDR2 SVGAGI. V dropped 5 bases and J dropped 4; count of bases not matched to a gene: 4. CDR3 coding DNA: TGTGCCAGCAGTCAGACAGGGACCACCGGGGAGCTGTTTTTT. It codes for CASSQTGTTGELFF.

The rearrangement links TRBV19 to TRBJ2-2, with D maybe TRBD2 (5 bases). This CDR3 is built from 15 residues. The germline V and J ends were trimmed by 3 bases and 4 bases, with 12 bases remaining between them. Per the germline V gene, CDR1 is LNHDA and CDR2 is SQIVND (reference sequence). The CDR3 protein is CASSMGLAVTGELFF. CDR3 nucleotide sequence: TGTGCCAGTAGTATGGGTCTAGCAGTCACCGGGGAGCTGTTTTTT.

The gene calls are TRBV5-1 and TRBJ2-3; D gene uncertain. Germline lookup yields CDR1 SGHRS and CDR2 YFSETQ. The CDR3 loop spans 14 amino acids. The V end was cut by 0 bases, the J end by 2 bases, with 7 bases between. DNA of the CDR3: TGCGCCAGCAGCTTGGGGAGCCCCACAGATACGCAGTATTTT. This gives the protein CASSLGSPTDTQYF.